Shown below are 14 T cell receptor beta chains from a single sample sequenced in a study of radiation and T cells in renal cell carcinoma (dated by TCRdb to 2018 to 2021). The method was the immunoSEQ multiplex PCR assay. TCRdb retrieved this table from immuneACCESS and kept in-frame rearrangements only. Not all clones are present; in checked studies, unresolved V genes account for under half, and no reason is known for the remainder. This sample comprises 70,000 to 100,000 clones, 86% of them detected only once. 20% to 25% of the sample lies in the top ten. Per the publication, the time point label means: blood 2 weeks post-SBRT. This specimen's treatment or condition label, interpreted: 15 Gy SBRT to primary tumor, nephrectomy 4 weeks later. The starting material was blood, obtained from a patient whose treatment included radiotherapy and nephrectomy. The receptors originated from a woman in her fifties or sixties with renal cell carcinoma.

This clone was counted once. The chain has TRBV7-2 and TRBJ1-2; D is perhaps TRBD1 (6 bases). Between the trimmed V and J ends, which lost 5 bases and 3 bases, there was a span of 16 bases. The CDR3 runs 15 residues. Germline V gene data show CDR1 as SGHTA and CDR2 as FQGNSA. The CDR3 nucleotides are TGTGCCAGCAGCGCCTCCGGACAGCCCCACTATGGCTACACCTTC. As protein: CASSASGQPHYGYTF.

The gene calls are TRBV5-1 and TRBJ1-1, with 7 bases that match TRBD1. Trimming removed 0 bases from V and 0 bases from J; junction bases left unmatched: 5. The germline V gene encodes CDR1 SGHRS and CDR2 YFSETQ. The CDR3 extends over 16 amino acids. CDR3 region: CASSLEGGLMNTEAFF. CDR3 in DNA: TGCGCCAGCAGCTTGGAAGGGGGCTTGATGAACACTGAAGCTTTCTTT.

The rearrangement joins TRBV9 to TRBJ1-2; TRBD1 might be the D (5 bases). With 0 bases removed from V and 4 bases from J, the gap between germline ends came to 10 bases. Germline V gene sequence: CDR1 SGDLS, CDR2 YYNGEE. The CDR3 sequence is 14 residues long. The CDR3 DNA reads as TGTGCCAGCAGCGTAGGGTGGGGCCCCTATGGCTACACCTTC. This gives the protein CASSVGWGPYGYTF.

V gene TRBV5-1 combines with J gene TRBJ1-5; D gene ambiguous. This CDR3 has 15 amino acids. Trimming took off 0 bases at V and 6 bases at J, with 13 bases between the two ends. Germline V gene sequence: CDR1 SGHRS, CDR2 YFSETQ. The CDR3 sequence is CASSLGGTDRQPQHF. CDR3 bases: TGCGCCAGCAGCTTGGGGGGAACGGACCGTCAGCCCCAGCATTTT.

The chain joins TRBV7-8 to TRBJ1-6; no clear D gene. The CDR3 extends over 15 amino acids. Germline V lookup: CDR1 SGHVS, CDR2 FQNEAQ. Trimming stripped 5 bases from V and 8 bases from J, with 16 bases between. CDR3 sequence reads: CASSPVTAEDSPLHF. For the CDR3, the DNA is TGTGCCAGCAGCCCCGTTACGGCTGAGGATTCACCCCTCCACTTT.

The CDR3 DNA sequence: TGCGCCAGCAGCTTGAATACCGGGACAGGGGGTAGCGAGCAGTACTTC. It specifies CASSLNTGTGGSEQYF. The rearrangement joins TRBV5-1 to TRBJ2-7; 11 bases match TRBD1. Germline V lookup: CDR1 SGHRS, CDR2 YFSETQ. V lost 1 base and J lost 6; bases outside the gene matches: 9. The CDR3 is 16 amino acids.

This chain joins TRBV13 and TRBJ2-3, with TRBD2 matching 9 bases. CDR1 is PRHDT, CDR2 FYEKMQ, per germline (reference sequence). Unmatched junction bases numbered 2, after V lost 1 base and J lost 0 bases. The CDR3 extends over 16 amino acids. The CDR3 region has the DNA TGTGCCAGCAGCTTAGTGGCGGGAGGGAGCACAGATACGCAGTATTTT. Protein sequence: CASSLVAGGSTDTQYF.

This chain links TRBV27 with TRBJ1-2; no clear D gene. Germline CDR1 reads MNHEY; CDR2 reads SMNVEV (reference sequence). The CDR3 loop spans 13 amino acids. The V end was cut by 4 bases, the J end by 8 bases, with 14 bases between. CDR3 loop: CASSSRTGWGYTF. The CDR3 nucleotides read TGTGCCAGCAGTTCCCGGACCGGTTGGGGCTACACCTTC.

The chain has TRBV6-5 and TRBJ2-2, with TRBD2 matching over 12 bases. The germline V gene encodes CDR1 MNHEY and CDR2 SVGAGI. The CDR3 extends over 15 amino acids. V lost 5 bases to trimming and J lost 4 bases; unmatched junction nucleotides: 2. DNA of the CDR3: TGTGCCAGCAGTCGGACTAGCGGGGTCACCGGGGAGCTGTTTTTT. This sequence encodes CASSRTSGVTGELFF.

V gene TRBV6-4 combines with J gene TRBJ1-5; D may be TRBD1 (5 bases). Trimming removed 8 bases from V and 4 bases from J, with 12 bases in between. Germline-derived CDR1 and CDR2 are MRHNA and SNTAGT. The CDR3 has 13 residues. The CDR3 coding sequence is TGTGCCAGCCCCGGGGCCGGGAATCAGCCCCAGCATTTT. Amino acid sequence: CASPGAGNQPQHF.

The chain combines TRBV25-1 with TRBJ2-1, with D tentatively TRBD1 (5 bases). The V and J ends lost 1 base and 4 bases respectively, with 17 bases between them. The CDR3 has 17 amino acids. Germline V gives CDR1 MGHDK, CDR2 SYGVNS. As DNA, the CDR3 is TGTGCCAGCAGTGAATTCCTCGGTGCGACAGCGTACAATGAGCAGTTCTTC. Its protein is CASSEFLGATAYNEQFF.

This chain links TRBV13 with TRBJ2-5; 8 bases line up with TRBD1. Germline V CDR1 and CDR2: PRHDT, FYEKMQ (reference sequence). The junction had 12 bases not matched to a gene; V was cut back by 4 bases and J by 5 bases. The CDR3 contains 16 residues. CDR3 protein: CASSSGQGLARETQYF. For the CDR3, the DNA is TGTGCCAGCAGCTCAGGACAGGGTTTGGCTCGGGAGACCCAGTACTTC.

V and J are TRBV19 and TRBJ2-1; D is undetermined. V lost 5 bases, J lost 10 bases, and 15 bases lay in between. Germline CDR1 LNHDA, CDR2 SQIVND (reference sequence). The CDR3 contains 13 residues. This CDR3 reads CASSPDPSREQFF. In DNA, the CDR3 is TGTGCCAGTAGTCCGGACCCAAGCAGGGAGCAGTTCTTC.

This chain joins TRBV4-1 and TRBJ2-4; the match to TRBD2 covers 12 bases. The CDR3 spans 20 residues. The V gene's germline CDR1 is MGHRA and CDR2 YSYEKL. The J segment lost 5 bases and the V segment lost 0 bases, leaving 14 bases of the junction unmatched. CDR3 sequence: CASSQDRELAGGPGQNIQYF. For the CDR3, the DNA is TGCGCCAGCAGCCAAGATAGGGAGCTAGCGGGAGGGCCTGGCCAAAACATTCAGTACTTC.